Below, one T cell receptor beta chain is given with its context. Its specificity is unknown. This entry comes from a study of OX40 agonist ivuxolimab in advanced cancers. Study-wide background: Of mixed ages from about 23 to 90 and averaging approximately 60 years, the group was 65% to 85% male. Whole-study findings and limits: Average numbers of expanded clones were greater in CD8+ T cells than in CD4+. Low normalized T-cell clonal expansion also characterized some of the nonresponders.

Generated by immunoSEQ multiplex PCR, the TCRdb table keeps only in-frame clones and is missing some. This sample has about 70,000 clones, with roughly 85% found just once. This CDR3 is built from 13 residues. V was pared by 1 base and J by 1 base, with 2 bases between. Germline V lookup: CDR1 SGHRS, CDR2 YFSETQ. Excluded were patients having autoimmune disease history or systemic immunosuppression. The sample here was CD4+ or CD8+ T cells sorted from blood, taken in a trial of the OX40 agonist ivuxolimab. The gene calls are TRBV5-1 and TRBJ2-2; D is ambiguous. The source is an adult with an advanced solid tumor such as melanoma, head and neck, liver or kidney cancer. The CDR3, as DNA: TGCGCCAGCAGCTTGTTGAACACCGGGGAGCTGTTTTTT. Amino acid sequence: CASSLLNTGELFF.